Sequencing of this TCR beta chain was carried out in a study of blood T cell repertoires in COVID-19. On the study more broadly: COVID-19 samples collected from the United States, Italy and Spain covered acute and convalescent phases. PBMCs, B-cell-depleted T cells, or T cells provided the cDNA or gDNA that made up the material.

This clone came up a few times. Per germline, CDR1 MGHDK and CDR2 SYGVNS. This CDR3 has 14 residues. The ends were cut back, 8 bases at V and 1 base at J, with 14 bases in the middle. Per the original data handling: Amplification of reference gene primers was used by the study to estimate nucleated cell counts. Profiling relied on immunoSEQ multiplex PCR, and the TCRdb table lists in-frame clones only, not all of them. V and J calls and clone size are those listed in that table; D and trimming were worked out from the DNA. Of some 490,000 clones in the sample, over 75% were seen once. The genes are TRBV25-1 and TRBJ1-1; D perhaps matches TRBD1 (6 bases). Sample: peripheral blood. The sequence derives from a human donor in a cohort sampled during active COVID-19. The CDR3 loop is CASVQSTGNTEAFF. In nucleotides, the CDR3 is TGTGCCAGCGTACAATCGACAGGGAACACTGAAGCTTTCTTT.